The 12 T cell receptor beta chains listed next were all sequenced from one sample in a study of T cell responses to AZD1222 COVID-19 vaccine. Repertoires were generated with immunoSEQ multiplex PCR, while TCRdb's copy carries only in-frame clones and drops some. Of about 110,000 clones detected, approximately 90% appear once; the ten largest clones hold 3.1%. The sample in question was peripheral blood, obtained on day 0 of MenACWY control vaccination. The receptors here all came from an adult in good health.

This clone was observed a single time. The chain combines TRBV5-4 with TRBJ2-4, with TRBD1 matching 12 bases. V dropped 4 bases and J dropped 5; count of bases not matched to a gene: 4. Germline V gene lookup returns CDR1 SGHNT and CDR2 YYREEE (reference sequence). This CDR3 comprises 15 residues. CDR3 DNA sequence: TGTGCCAGCAGCCTAGGGACAGGGGGCCAAAACATTCAGTACTTC. Protein: CASSLGTGGQNIQYF.

The genes are TRBV28 and TRBJ1-3; 9 bases map to TRBD1. Germline values: CDR1 MDHEN, CDR2 SYDVKM. The CDR3 extends over 16 amino acids. The junction had 6 bases not matched to a gene; V was cut back by 3 bases and J by 3 bases. CDR3 DNA: TGTGCCAGCAGTTTGGTGACAGGGGGTTTTGGAAACACCATATATTTT. It translates to CASSLVTGGFGNTIYF.

CDR3 in DNA: TGTGCCAGCAGCTTGAACAGGGAGAACACTGAAGCTTTCTTT. Translation: CASSLNRENTEAFF. The chain combines TRBV11-2 with TRBJ1-1, with a weak D call TRBD1 (6 bases). The CDR3 covers 14 residues. Trimming took off 3 bases at V and 1 base at J, with 9 bases between the two ends. In germline, CDR1 is SGHAT, CDR2 FQNNGV.

J is TRBJ1-1 and V is TRBV4-3; tentative D call: TRBD1 (6 bases). CDR3 length: 16 residues. The V and J ends lost 1 base and 7 bases respectively, with 19 bases between them. Germline lookup yields CDR1 LGHNA and CDR2 YSLEER. This chain's CDR3 is CASSQVPAGASVEAFF. As DNA, the CDR3 is TGCGCCAGCAGCCAAGTTCCGGCAGGGGCCTCGGTTGAAGCTTTCTTT.

This chain uses TRBV30 with TRBJ1-5; possible D gene TRBD1, 6 bases. The CDR3 covers 15 residues. Germline V gene lookup returns CDR1 GTSNPN and CDR2 SVGIG (reference sequence). Trimming left V 0 bases short and J 0 bases short, with 9 bases between. The CDR3, as DNA: TGTGCCTGGAGTGTAGGACAGTATAGCAATCAGCCCCAGCATTTT. Its protein product is CAWSVGQYSNQPQHF.

J is TRBJ1-5 and V is TRBV4-1; D gene ambiguous. This CDR3 has 15 amino acids. The V gene lost 0 bases and the J gene lost 8 bases, with 14 bases spanning the gap. Germline-derived CDR1 and CDR2 are MGHRA and YSYEKL. The CDR3 nucleotides read TGCGCCAGCAGCCAAGATTCCAGGACTGGTGAGCCCCAGCATTTT. Protein sequence: CASSQDSRTGEPQHF.

This chain connects TRBV5-1 to TRBJ2-7, with 10 bases fitting TRBD1. Germline CDR1 and CDR2: SGHRS and YFSETQ. V lost 4 bases and J lost 0; bases outside the gene matches: 7. This CDR3 is built from 16 residues. The CDR3 spells CASSAGQGWISYEQYF. The DNA of the CDR3 is TGCGCCAGCAGCGCGGGACAGGGGTGGATCTCCTACGAGCAGTACTTC.

The CDR3 DNA sequence: TGTGCCAGCAGTCAGGGGACGGTAGTTTACGAGCAGTACTTC. Its protein is CASSQGTVVYEQYF. The V call is TRBV28, the J call TRBJ2-7, with D possibly matching TRBD1 (6 bases). This CDR3 is built from 14 residues. V lost 5 bases and J 4 bases, leaving 15 bases between the germline ends. The germline CDR1 and CDR2 sequences are MDHEN and SYDVKM.

This clone was seen once. V gene TRBV5-4 combines with J gene TRBJ2-2; TRBD1 matches 9 bases. The CDR3 has 15 residues. The J segment lost 4 bases and the V segment lost 0 bases, leaving 1 base of the junction unmatched. Per germline, CDR1 SGHNT and CDR2 YYREEE (reference sequence). The CDR3 protein is CASSLGTGATGELFF. CDR3 coding DNA: TGTGCCAGCAGCTTGGGGACAGGGGCCACCGGGGAGCTGTTTTTT.

J is TRBJ1-5 and V is TRBV7-2; no reliable D call. The germline gives CDR1 SGHTA, CDR2 FQGNSA. CDR3 length equals 13 residues. V was trimmed by 2 bases and J by 4 bases, leaving 6 bases between them. The CDR3 spells CASSLTGNQPQHF. The CDR3 DNA follows: TGTGCCAGCAGCTTAACCGGGAATCAGCCCCAGCATTTT. Together with reference TRBV7-2 and TRBJ1-5, the CDR3 gives the full variable domain: GAGVSQSPSNKVTEKGKDVELRCDPISGHTALYWYRQSLGQGLEFLIYFQGNSAPDKSGLPSDRFSAERTGGSVSTLTIQRTQQEDSAVYLCASSLTGNQPQHFGDGTRLSIL.

The chain is built from TRBV7-8 and TRBJ2-7; no clear D. Germline assignment: CDR1 SGHVS and CDR2 FQNEAQ. The CDR3 is 12 amino acids. Deletions cut 2 bases from V and 6 bases from J, with 8 bases between. As DNA, the CDR3 is TGTGCCAGCAGCTTATCCCGATCCGAGCAGTACTTC. It is translated as CASSLSRSEQYF.

This rearrangement joins TRBV19 to TRBJ2-7; D unresolved. Germline lookup yields CDR1 LNHDA and CDR2 SQIVND (reference sequence). This CDR3 comprises 15 residues. The V end was cut by 5 bases, the J end by 5 bases, with 19 bases between. The CDR3: CASSHLGGYGDEQYF. The CDR3 nucleotides read TGTGCCAGTAGTCACCTCGGTGGGTACGGTGACGAGCAGTACTTC.